This record concerns one T cell receptor beta chain sequence. The CDR3 contains 17 residues. V gave up 2 bases and J gave up 0 bases, with 15 bases separating them. Germline assignment: CDR1 SGHRS and CDR2 YFSETQ. This entry belongs to a study of blood T cell repertoires in COVID-19. For the study at large: COVID-19 samples, acute and convalescent, were from the United States, Italy and Spain.

Authors' methods: By means of reference gene primer amplification, nucleated cell counts were estimated. This table comes from immunoSEQ multiplex PCR, and its TCRdb copy is limited to in-frame clones, with some not included. The V and J calls and the clone size are those of that table, but D and trimming were determined from the DNA. The table records 200,000 or so clones, 70% to 90% of them present only once. Sample: peripheral blood. The TCR originated in a woman aged 40 to 49 who had recovered from COVID-19. The chain links TRBV5-1 to TRBJ2-4; D perhaps matches TRBD1 (7 bases). The CDR3 spells CASSLQGTVLAKNIQYF. Here the CDR3 DNA reads TGCGCCAGCAGCTTACAGGGGACTGTACTAGCCAAAAACATTCAGTACTTC.